The subject of this entry is one TCR beta chain. Antigen unknown. The data originate from a study of T-cell reconstitution after alpha-beta-depleted transplantation in children. The library targeted TCRbeta and was prepared with unique molecular identifiers. In TCRdb, the PCR reads were re-called with MiXCR into one record per CDR3 protein. The sample contains some 550,000 distinct CDR3 sequences, more than 20% of which appear only once. Findings of the study overall: Counts and diversity of T cells one year after transplant came mostly from newly produced T cells. Reportedly, alpha-beta T cells present about two months post-transplant originated from several hundred expanded clones of graft origin. The high TCRbeta diversity at day 60 in some patients came from surviving recipient T cells and thymic progenitors.

The clonotype was recovered from a boy younger than two who had a stem cell transplant for acute myeloid leukemia, so the T cells may come from the graft donor. The sequences come from PBMCs, mostly from graft donor cells, collected 360 days after TCRalphabeta/CD19-depleted stem cell transplant.

CDR3 residues: CASSASGGALNEQFF. In nucleotides, the CDR3 is TGTGCCAGCAGTGCTAGCGGGGGGGCCTTGAATGAGCAGTTCTTC. The chain is built from TRBV12-3 or TRBV12-4 and TRBJ2-1; 12 positions agree with TRBD2. With V trimmed by 5 bases and J by 7 bases, 6 bases remained unmatched. The CDR3 is 15 amino acids.